The 3 T cell receptor beta chains in this list originate from one sample, sequenced in a study of T-cell reconstitution after alpha-beta-depleted transplantation in children. Preparation of the TCRbeta library involved a method that used unique molecular identifiers. TCRdb analysed the PCR reads with MiXCR anew, one entry per CDR3 protein. The repertoire holds 210,000 or so distinct CDR3 sequences, with 11% as singletons. Source: PBMCs, taken before TCRalphabeta/CD19-depleted stem cell transplant. These receptors came from a child under two years old with acute myeloid leukemia, due to receive a stem cell transplant.

This clonotype was counted at least ten times. This chain joins TRBV18 and TRBJ2-5, with D perhaps matching TRBD1 (6 bases). The CDR3 covers 16 residues. The V gene lost 6 bases and the J gene lost 2 bases, with 19 bases spanning the gap. Germline CDR1 is KGHSH and CDR2 is LQKENI. DNA of the CDR3: TGTGCCAGCTCTCCGGACAGCCGTCGTCTACAAGAGACCCAGTACTTC. Encoded protein: CASSPDSRRLQETQYF.

Note on this clonotype: Given a much more abundant clone one base away, this may be a read error. This rearrangement joins TRBV5-1 to TRBJ2-3, with a possible D match to TRBD2 (6 bases). This CDR3 has 15 residues. V dropped 0 bases and J dropped 5 bases, with 13 bases sitting between them. Germline CDR1 is SGHRS and CDR2 is YFSETQ. This chain's CDR3 is CASSLDRESGDTQYF. CDR3 DNA sequence: TGCGCCAGCAGCTTGGACCGGGAGTCGGGAGATACGCAGTATTTT. Variable domain in full (rest from reference TRBV5-1 and TRBJ2-3): KAGVTQTPRYLIKTRGQQVTLSCSPISGHRSVSWYQQTPGQGLQFLFEYFSETQRNKGNFPGRFSGRQFSNSRSEMNVSTLELGDSALYLCASSLDRESGDTQYFGPGTRLTVL.

This clonotype came up many times. This may be a read error: a much more frequent sequence differs by one nucleotide. The V call is TRBV5-1, the J call TRBJ2-2; D perhaps matches TRBD2 (6 bases). CDR3 length equals 15 residues. Germline CDR1 is SGHRS and CDR2 is YFSETQ. Written as DNA, the CDR3 is TGCGCCAGCAGCCTAGGACTATCGAACATCGGGGAGCTGTTTTTT. It specifies CASSLGLSNIGELFF.